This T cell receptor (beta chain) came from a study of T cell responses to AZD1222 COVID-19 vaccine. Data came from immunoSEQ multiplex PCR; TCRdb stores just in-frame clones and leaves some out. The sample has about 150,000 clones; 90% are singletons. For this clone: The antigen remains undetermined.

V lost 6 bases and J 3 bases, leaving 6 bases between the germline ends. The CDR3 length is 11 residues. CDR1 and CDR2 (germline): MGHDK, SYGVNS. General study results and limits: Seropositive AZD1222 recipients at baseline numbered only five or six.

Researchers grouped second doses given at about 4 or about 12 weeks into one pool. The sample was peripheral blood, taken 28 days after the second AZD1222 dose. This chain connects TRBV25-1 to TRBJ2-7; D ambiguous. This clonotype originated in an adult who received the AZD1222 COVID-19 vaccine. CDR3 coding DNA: TGTGCCAGCAGGGCCAGCTACGAGCAGTACTTC. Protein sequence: CASRASYEQYF.